This T cell receptor beta chain derives from a study of blood T cell repertoires in COVID-19. Study-wide context: PBMCs, B-cell-depleted T cells, or T cells provided the cDNA or gDNA that made up the material.

Ages ranged from roughly 18 to 100 years, with residence in 24 US areas. Participant-reported clinical history was the basis for cohort assignment. Germline CDR1 reads MNHEY; CDR2 reads SVGEGT. This CDR3 is built from 18 residues. Trimming took 2 bases from V and 0 from J, leaving 17 bases between them. This clone was counted between two and nine times. Original data processing: Estimation of nucleated cell counts was performed using reference gene primer amplification. Using immunoSEQ multiplex PCR, the repertoire was profiled, and TCRdb retains in-frame clones only, with some absent. Clone size and V and J calls were adopted from that table, with D and trimming inferred from the DNA. The sample records about 280,000 clones, 85% to 90% being singletons.

The clonotype comes from a woman between 18 and 29 years old with acute COVID-19. Sample: PBMCs or T cells enriched from blood (not recorded which). V usage is TRBV6-2 or TRBV6-3 and J usage is TRBJ1-5, with D perhaps matching TRBD1 (5 bases). CDR3 region: CASSYPTRGIYSNQPQHF. CDR3 DNA sequence: TGTGCCAGCAGTTACCCTACACGGGGGATTTATAGCAATCAGCCCCAGCATTTT.